This T cell receptor (beta chain) was captured by sequencing in a study of shared clonotypes between healthy human individuals. Turning to the study itself: Donors consisted of two women and a few men between 18 and 49. Each donor's CD8 memory used one plate, CD8 naive two, each CD4 subset three.

Looked up from germline, CDR1 is SGHAT and CDR2 is FQDESV (reference sequence). This CDR3 contains 15 residues. V shed 2 bases and J shed 0 bases, with 11 bases lying between them. Study results and limitations: Clonotype sharing across donors was expected to vary with sequencing depth.

Genomic DNA belonging to each subset was distributed in equal measure over several immunoSEQ plates. This table comes from immunoSEQ multiplex PCR, and its TCRdb copy is limited to in-frame clones, with some not included. The sample records under 650,000 clones, around 96% being singletons. As concerns this clone: Its specificity is not known.

This clonotype was obtained from a woman younger than 45 in good health. This rearrangement joins TRBV11-1 to TRBJ2-7; a weak D match, TRBD2 (6 bases). The sequencing input was naive CD4+ T cells sorted from blood. Subset noted: CD45RA+ positively selected. The CDR3 DNA is TGTGCCAGCAGCTTACGTGGCGGGGCCTCCTACGAGCAGTACTTC. Translating it yields CASSLRGGASYEQYF.